This T cell receptor beta chain was identified during a study of blood T cell repertoires in COVID-19. Study-level background: Material from acute and convalescent COVID-19 was sourced from the United States, Italy and Spain. Sources were T cells, B-cell-depleted T cells, or PBMCs; the material itself was cDNA or gDNA.

This CDR3 has 14 residues. V was trimmed by 1 base and J by 3 bases, leaving 12 bases between them. From germline, CDR1 is GTSNPN and CDR2 SVGIG (reference sequence). In the authors' workflow: Amplification of reference gene primers was used by the study to estimate nucleated cell counts. Measured with immunoSEQ multiplex PCR; TCRdb has only the in-frame clones, and not every one. That table is the source of V, J and clone size, and D and trimming were worked out from the DNA. Of 370,000 or so clones detected, 70% to 85% appear once; the ten largest clones hold 1.1%. The gene calls are TRBV30 and TRBJ1-1; D is uncertain. Sequencing used peripheral blood. The TCR originated in a human donor with acute or convalescent COVID-19. The donor label of this sample is uncertain. The CDR3 bases are TGTGCCTGGAGTGGGAACCTCGGGGACACTGAAGCTTTCTTT. It is translated as CAWSGNLGDTEAFF.